The sequence of this TCR beta chain was determined in a study of T cells in localized non-small cell lung cancer. Trimming stripped 3 bases from V and 5 bases from J, with 10 bases between. This CDR3 has 14 residues. Germline CDR1 reads MGHDK; CDR2 reads SYGVNS. The data were produced by immunoSEQ multiplex PCR, yet TCRdb's version contains in-frame clones alone and is incomplete. The sample yields around 20,000 clones, around 90% seen once. This material consisted of peripheral blood, taken before any cancer treatment. The TCR sequence derives from a woman aged 40-75 years with stage I lung adenocarcinoma. The chain links TRBV25-1 to TRBJ2-2; D not certain. In DNA, the CDR3 is TGTGCCAGCAGTGATACCTATGGGACCGGGGAGCTGTTTTTT. Translated, it gives CASSDTYGTGELFF.